The clone carrying this TCR beta chain appeared a few times. This entry comes from a study of blood T cell repertoires in COVID-19. On the study more broadly: Sites across the United States, Italy and Spain contributed samples from acute and convalescent COVID-19.

This CDR3 is built from 15 residues. Germline V CDR1 and CDR2: LNHDA, SQIVND (reference sequence). Trimming stripped 5 bases from V and 1 base from J, with 12 bases between. In Cohort 3, a recovered donor had either two negative PCRs, clearance, or symptom resolution. As originally analysed: Estimates of nucleated cell counts were drawn from the amplification of reference gene primers. Some clones are missing from TCRdb's copy, which holds only in-frame ones; the method was immunoSEQ multiplex PCR. V, J and clone size derive from that table, while D and trimming were established from the DNA sequence. This repertoire shows around 300,000 clones, approximately 88% found once; its top ten account for more than 5%.

The clonotype was recovered from a man younger than 40 who had recovered from COVID-19. The V and J genes are TRBV19 and TRBJ2-1; weak D call: TRBD2 (7 bases). Material for sequencing was PBMCs or T cells enriched from blood (not recorded which). The CDR3 DNA is TGTGCCAGTAGTTCTGGGGGGGCTTCCTACAATGAGCAGTTCTTC. Amino acids: CASSSGGASYNEQFF.